Listed below are T cell receptor beta chains from one sample, sequenced in a study of CD8 T cells in Susac syndrome. TCRdb passed the immunoSEQ multiplex PCR reads through MiXCR, listing each CDR3 protein once. The sample contains 200,000 to 250,000 distinct CDR3 sequences, 95% of which appear only once. The sequenced material came from CD4+ T cells from PBMCs. The origin of the receptors is a human donor with multiple sclerosis. The CDR3 runs from the conserved cysteine through the conserved F or W. The D gene is left open where the match is weak. Rows give clone size only sometimes, using once, few, many, or a class for an expanded clone.

j_gene: TRBJ1-2
v_gene: TRBV29-1
d_gene: NA
len: 13
abundance: NA
CDR3nt: TGCAGCTCCGCAGATTTACAGGGTGGAGGCTACACCTTC
CDR3aa: CSSADLQGGGYTF

j_gene: TRBJ2-1
v_gene: TRBV28
d_gene: TRBD2
len: 15
abundance: NA
CDR3nt: TGTGCCACCAAGGACGGGAGGGCCTCCTACAATGAGCAGTTCTTC
CDR3aa: CATKDGRASYNEQFF

j_gene: TRBJ1-5
v_gene: TRBV6-1
d_gene: TRBD1
len: 14
abundance: NA
CDR3nt: TGTGCCAGCAGTGGGGGACAGAGCAATCAGCCCCAGCATTTT
CDR3aa: CASSGGQSNQPQHF

j_gene: TRBJ1-2
v_gene: TRBV28
d_gene: NA
len: 10
abundance: NA
CDR3nt: TGTGCCTACGGGGATGGGGGCTACACCTTC
CDR3aa: CAYGDGGYTF

j_gene: TRBJ2-5
v_gene: TRBV24-1
d_gene: TRBD1
len: 15
abundance: NA
CDR3nt: TGTGCCACCAGCGCCGGGACAGGGGGCTCGGAGACCCAGTACTTC
CDR3aa: CATSAGTGGSETQYF

j_gene: TRBJ2-1
v_gene: TRBV4-1
d_gene: NA
len: 12
abundance: NA
CDR3nt: TGCGCCAGCAGCCCCGGACAGTACGAGCAGTTCTTC
CDR3aa: CASSPGQYEQFF

j_gene: TRBJ2-5
v_gene: TRBV20-1
d_gene: NA
len: 14
abundance: NA
CDR3nt: TGCAGTGCTAGTCCCAGGGGAGTTATGGAGACCCAGTACTTC
CDR3aa: CSASPRGVMETQYF

j_gene: TRBJ1-1
v_gene: TRBV6-5
d_gene: TRBD1
len: 13
abundance: NA
CDR3nt: TGTGCCAGCAGTTACACCCAGGGGGCTTTGGCTTTCTTT
CDR3aa: CASSYTQGALAFF

j_gene: TRBJ2-7
v_gene: TRBV3-1
d_gene: NA
len: 19
abundance: NA
CDR3nt: TGTGCCAGCAGCCAAGGTAGGGGAGTGAGCGCGATCCTCTCCTACGAGCAGTACTTC
CDR3aa: CASSQGRGVSAILSYEQYF

j_gene: TRBJ2-7
v_gene: TRBV3-1
d_gene: NA
len: 16
abundance: NA
CDR3nt: TGTGCCAGCAGCCATATGCGGGGAGGCCCCTCCTACGAGCAGTACTTC
CDR3aa: CASSHMRGGPSYEQYF

j_gene: TRBJ2-3
v_gene: TRBV5-6
d_gene: NA
len: 13
abundance: NA
CDR3nt: TGTGCCAGCAGCTGGAGCGGAACAGATACGCAGTATTTT
CDR3aa: CASSWSGTDTQYF

j_gene: TRBJ2-3
v_gene: TRBV18
d_gene: NA
len: 12
abundance: NA
CDR3nt: TGTGCCAGCTCACTGTACCGGGACTTGCAGTATTTT
CDR3aa: CASSLYRDLQYF

j_gene: TRBJ1-5
v_gene: TRBV30
d_gene: NA
len: 13
abundance: NA
CDR3nt: TGTGCCTGGAGTTCGGGGGCGGCTCAGCCCCAGCATTTT
CDR3aa: CAWSSGAAQPQHF

j_gene: TRBJ2-7
v_gene: TRBV29-1
d_gene: NA
len: 13
abundance: NA
CDR3nt: TGCAGCGTTGGCGGGGCAGGGGAGTCCGAGCAGTACTTC
CDR3aa: CSVGGAGESEQYF

j_gene: TRBJ2-3
v_gene: TRBV11-2
d_gene: TRBD2
len: 15
abundance: NA
CDR3nt: TGTGCCAGCAGCTCCCGCAGCGGGGGTGAAGATACGCAGTATTTT
CDR3aa: CASSSRSGGEDTQYF

j_gene: TRBJ1-5
v_gene: TRBV20-1
d_gene: NA
len: 14
abundance: NA
CDR3nt: TGCAGTGCTAGTAGGGCGGAGGGGAATCAGCCCCAGCATTTT
CDR3aa: CSASRAEGNQPQHF

j_gene: TRBJ2-1
v_gene: TRBV9
d_gene: NA
len: 14
abundance: NA
CDR3nt: TGTGCCAGCAGCGCTCGGGGCCAGGACAATGAGCAGTTCTTC
CDR3aa: CASSARGQDNEQFF

j_gene: TRBJ2-3
v_gene: TRBV5-4
d_gene: TRBD1
len: 14
abundance: NA
CDR3nt: TGTGCCAGCAGCCCAATGACAGGGACAGATACGCAGTATTTT
CDR3aa: CASSPMTGTDTQYF

j_gene: TRBJ2-1
v_gene: TRBV9
d_gene: NA
len: 19
abundance: once
CDR3nt: TGTGCCAGCAGCGTACGTTTAGTTTCCGGGACTCCAGTAGGGGATGAGCAGTTCTTC
CDR3aa: CASSVRLVSGTPVGDEQFF

j_gene: TRBJ2-7
v_gene: TRBV12-3/TRBV12-4
d_gene: NA
len: 16
abundance: NA
CDR3nt: TGTGCCAGCAGTAACTCCGGGGGACAGTACCTCTACGAGCAGTACTTC
CDR3aa: CASSNSGGQYLYEQYF

j_gene: TRBJ2-7
v_gene: TRBV6-5
d_gene: NA
len: 15
abundance: NA
CDR3nt: TGTGCCAGCAGTAACTCGGGACACGGGAGCTACGAGCAGTACTTC
CDR3aa: CASSNSGHGSYEQYF

j_gene: TRBJ1-1
v_gene: TRBV3-1
d_gene: NA
len: 15
abundance: NA
CDR3nt: TGTGCCAGCAGCCCAAGAATTGAAGGGGGCACTGAAGCTTTCTTT
CDR3aa: CASSPRIEGGTEAFF

j_gene: TRBJ1-2
v_gene: TRBV3-1
d_gene: TRBD1
len: 15
abundance: NA
CDR3nt: TGTGCCAGCAGCCAATCGGACAGGGATAACTATGGCTACACCTTC
CDR3aa: CASSQSDRDNYGYTF

j_gene: TRBJ2-3
v_gene: TRBV5-1
d_gene: NA
len: 15
abundance: NA
CDR3nt: TGCGCCAGCTTGGGGCTAGCTGGAAGTGCAGATACGCAGTATTTT
CDR3aa: CASLGLAGSADTQYF

j_gene: TRBJ1-1
v_gene: TRBV7-8
d_gene: NA
len: 15
abundance: NA
CDR3nt: TGTGCCAGCAGCTTAGTCCTTGGCATAAACACTGAAGCTTTCTTT
CDR3aa: CASSLVLGINTEAFF

j_gene: TRBJ2-1
v_gene: TRBV2
d_gene: NA
len: 14
abundance: NA
CDR3nt: TGTGCCAGCAGTAGGTGGACCCCGTTCGATGAGCAGTTCTTC
CDR3aa: CASSRWTPFDEQFF

j_gene: TRBJ2-1
v_gene: TRBV20-1
d_gene: TRBD2
len: 12
abundance: NA
CDR3nt: TGCAGTGCGCCACTAGCGGACAATGAGCAGTTCTTC
CDR3aa: CSAPLADNEQFF

j_gene: TRBJ1-2
v_gene: TRBV23-1
d_gene: NA
len: 15
abundance: NA
CDR3nt: TGCGCCAGCAGTCGGGTCGGCAGGGGTAACTATGGCTACACCTTC
CDR3aa: CASSRVGRGNYGYTF

j_gene: TRBJ2-1
v_gene: TRBV7-2
d_gene: NA
len: 13
abundance: once
CDR3nt: TGTGCCAGCAGCTTAGAGGCTTACAATGAGCAGTTCTTC
CDR3aa: CASSLEAYNEQFF

j_gene: TRBJ1-2
v_gene: TRBV19
d_gene: NA
len: 13
abundance: NA
CDR3nt: TGTGCCAGTCGCGGGAGGGGGGACTATGGCTACACCTTC
CDR3aa: CASRGRGDYGYTF

j_gene: TRBJ2-5
v_gene: TRBV30
d_gene: TRBD2
len: 16
abundance: NA
CDR3nt: TGTGCCTGGAGCCAAGGACTAGCGGGTTTCCAAGAGACCCAGTACTTC
CDR3aa: CAWSQGLAGFQETQYF

j_gene: TRBJ1-2
v_gene: TRBV13
d_gene: TRBD1
len: 13
abundance: NA
CDR3nt: TGTGCCAACTCTCGGGACAGGGGGCCTGGCTACACCTTC
CDR3aa: CANSRDRGPGYTF

j_gene: TRBJ2-5
v_gene: TRBV25-1
d_gene: NA
len: 15
abundance: NA
CDR3nt: TGTGCCAGCAGTGAAGGTCGGCGGGCGAGCGAGACCCAGTACTTC
CDR3aa: CASSEGRRASETQYF

j_gene: TRBJ2-4
v_gene: TRBV28
d_gene: NA
len: 15
abundance: NA
CDR3nt: TGTGCCAGCAGAACCGCAGTGGGAGCCAAAAACATTCAGTACTTC
CDR3aa: CASRTAVGAKNIQYF

j_gene: TRBJ2-3
v_gene: TRBV6-2/TRBV6-3
d_gene: TRBD2
len: 11
abundance: few
CDR3nt: TGTGCCAGCAGTTTGGCGGGGGGTCAGTATTTT
CDR3aa: CASSLAGGQYF

j_gene: TRBJ1-2
v_gene: TRBV29-1
d_gene: NA
len: 13
abundance: NA
CDR3nt: TGCAGCGTTGAAGATGGGCGGAACTATGGCTACACCTTC
CDR3aa: CSVEDGRNYGYTF

j_gene: TRBJ2-1
v_gene: TRBV7-6
d_gene: NA
len: 12
abundance: NA
CDR3nt: TGTGCCAGCAGCTTAGACCTCAATGAGCAGTTCTTC
CDR3aa: CASSLDLNEQFF

j_gene: TRBJ2-7
v_gene: TRBV5-1
d_gene: NA
len: 14
abundance: NA
CDR3nt: TGCGCCAGCAGCTGGCGGGACCTCCCGGGGGAGCAGTACTTC
CDR3aa: CASSWRDLPGEQYF

j_gene: TRBJ2-4
v_gene: TRBV7-9
d_gene: NA
len: 17
abundance: NA
CDR3nt: TGTGCCAGCAGCTTGGTCGGCGGGACCTTAGCCAAAAACATTCAGTACTTC
CDR3aa: CASSLVGGTLAKNIQYF

j_gene: TRBJ2-1
v_gene: TRBV20-1
d_gene: NA
len: 11
abundance: NA
CDR3nt: TGCAGTGCAACCACTAGTTATGAGCAGTTCTTC
CDR3aa: CSATTSYEQFF

j_gene: TRBJ2-2
v_gene: TRBV6-5
d_gene: NA
len: 13
abundance: NA
CDR3nt: TGTGCCAGCAGGTTTGGGGGGCCCGGGGAGCTGTTTTTT
CDR3aa: CASRFGGPGELFF

j_gene: TRBJ2-7
v_gene: TRBV28
d_gene: NA
len: 12
abundance: NA
CDR3nt: TGTGCCAGCAGTGTCTGGGGGTACGAGCAGTACTTC
CDR3aa: CASSVWGYEQYF

j_gene: TRBJ2-3
v_gene: TRBV28
d_gene: NA
len: 12
abundance: NA
CDR3nt: TGTGCCAGCAATTCAAACACAGATACGCAGTATTTT
CDR3aa: CASNSNTDTQYF

j_gene: TRBJ1-2
v_gene: TRBV9
d_gene: NA
len: 15
abundance: NA
CDR3nt: TGTGCCAGCAGCCCATCGAGTCAGGGGAGCTATGGCTACACCTTC
CDR3aa: CASSPSSQGSYGYTF

j_gene: TRBJ2-5
v_gene: TRBV30
d_gene: NA
len: 12
abundance: NA
CDR3nt: TGTGCCTGGAGCGGGGTCATGGGGACCCAGTACTTC
CDR3aa: CAWSGVMGTQYF

j_gene: TRBJ2-1
v_gene: TRBV4-1
d_gene: NA
len: 14
abundance: NA
CDR3nt: TGCGCCAGCAGGGATCCCGGGCTCCCCGATGAGCAGTTCTTC
CDR3aa: CASRDPGLPDEQFF

j_gene: TRBJ2-7
v_gene: TRBV4-1
d_gene: TRBD1
len: 15
abundance: NA
CDR3nt: TGCGCCAGCAGCCACGCGGGACAGGGATCCTACGAGCAGTACTTC
CDR3aa: CASSHAGQGSYEQYF

j_gene: TRBJ1-2
v_gene: TRBV6-2/TRBV6-3
d_gene: TRBD1
len: 16
abundance: once
CDR3nt: TGTGCCAGCAGTTCCCACGGGGGACAGGGCAACTATGGCTACACCTTC
CDR3aa: CASSSHGGQGNYGYTF

j_gene: TRBJ2-7
v_gene: TRBV15
d_gene: NA
len: 14
abundance: NA
CDR3nt: TGTGCCACCAGCCGGGACTTGAGTACCTACGAGCAGTACTTC
CDR3aa: CATSRDLSTYEQYF

j_gene: TRBJ1-6
v_gene: TRBV20-1
d_gene: NA
len: 14
abundance: NA
CDR3nt: TGCAGTGCTAGAACAGGACAGCTAAATTCACCCCTCCACTTT
CDR3aa: CSARTGQLNSPLHF

j_gene: TRBJ2-3
v_gene: TRBV30
d_gene: NA
len: 15
abundance: once
CDR3nt: TGTGCCTGGAGTGGACCGGGACCGCCGACAGATACGCAGTATTTT
CDR3aa: CAWSGPGPPTDTQYF

j_gene: TRBJ1-1
v_gene: TRBV30
d_gene: NA
len: 13
abundance: NA
CDR3nt: TGTGCCTGGAGTGTGGACAAGAACACTGAAGCTTTCTTT
CDR3aa: CAWSVDKNTEAFF

j_gene: TRBJ2-6
v_gene: TRBV18
d_gene: NA
len: 13
abundance: NA
CDR3nt: TGTGCCAGTCTCCTCTCTGGGGCCAACGTCCTGACTTTC
CDR3aa: CASLLSGANVLTF

j_gene: TRBJ2-1
v_gene: TRBV20-1
d_gene: NA
len: 16
abundance: NA
CDR3nt: TGCAGTGCTAGTTTGGATGCAGCGAACTCCTACAATGAGCAGTTCTTC
CDR3aa: CSASLDAANSYNEQFF

j_gene: TRBJ1-5
v_gene: TRBV2
d_gene: NA
len: 14
abundance: NA
CDR3nt: TGTGCCAGCAGCGACGGGATTAGCAATCAGCCCCAGCATTTT
CDR3aa: CASSDGISNQPQHF

j_gene: TRBJ2-1
v_gene: TRBV3-1
d_gene: NA
len: 12
abundance: NA
CDR3nt: TGTGCCAGCAGCCCTAACCTGTTGACTCAGTTCTTC
CDR3aa: CASSPNLLTQFF

j_gene: TRBJ1-2
v_gene: TRBV18
d_gene: NA
len: 14
abundance: NA
CDR3nt: TGTGCCAGCTCACCACAAGCGGGGTCCGCGGGCTACACCTTC
CDR3aa: CASSPQAGSAGYTF

j_gene: TRBJ2-7
v_gene: TRBV15
d_gene: TRBD1
len: 15
abundance: NA
CDR3nt: TGTGCCACCAGCAGAGGGGGGACAGGGGTCCACGAGCAGTACTTC
CDR3aa: CATSRGGTGVHEQYF

j_gene: TRBJ2-3
v_gene: TRBV5-4
d_gene: NA
len: 16
abundance: NA
CDR3nt: TGTGCCAGCAGCTTTTATAGAGGGGCCAACACAGATACGCAGTATTTT
CDR3aa: CASSFYRGANTDTQYF